Listed here are 12 T cell receptor beta chains from one sample, sequenced in a study of T cells after yellow fever vaccination. TCRdb passed the 5' RACE reads through MiXCR, listing each CDR3 protein once. The sample records some 550,000 distinct CDR3 sequences, roughly a fifth being singletons. The sample in question was PBMCs, obtained 15 days after the yellow fever booster vaccination. These receptors were taken from a young man who received the YFV17D yellow fever vaccine.

This clonotype was detected a few times. V usage is TRBV6-1 and J usage is TRBJ2-1; no definite D call. Trimming pared 3 bases from V and 6 bases from J, leaving 6 bases between. The CDR3 loop spans 12 amino acids. Germline lookup yields CDR1 MNHNS and CDR2 SASEGT. The DNA of the CDR3 is TGTGCCAGCAGTGATTGGAGCAATGAGCAGTTCTTC. Translation gives CASSDWSNEQFF.

This clonotype appeared a few times. The gene calls are TRBV30 and TRBJ2-5, with D unresolved. Deletions cut 0 bases from V and 8 bases from J, with 13 bases between. Germline values: CDR1 GTSNPN, CDR2 SVGIG (reference sequence). This CDR3 spans 13 amino acids. This CDR3 is CAWSVSSLSTQYF. The DNA for the CDR3 is TGTGCCTGGAGTGTATCCAGTTTAAGTACCCAGTACTTC. Looking up the rest from reference TRBV30 and TRBJ2-5 gives the full variable domain: SQTIHQWPATLVQPVGSPLSLECTVEGTSNPNLYWYRQAAGRGLQLLFYSVGIGQISSEVPQNLSASRPQDRQFILSSKKLLLSDSGFYLCAWSVSSLSTQYFGPGTRLLVL.

The chain uses TRBV29-1 and TRBJ2-3, with 7 bases lining up with TRBD1. The CDR3 sequence is 12 residues long. Germline-derived CDR1 and CDR2 are SQVTM and ANQGSEA. J was trimmed by 1 base and V by 6 bases; bases with no gene match: 1. The DNA for the CDR3 is TGCAGCGTGGGACAGCGCACAGATACGCAGTATTTT. Protein sequence: CSVGQRTDTQYF.

J is TRBJ2-7 and V is TRBV7-7; no reliable D call. The CDR3 contains 13 residues. Trimming stripped 5 bases from V and 1 base from J, with 9 bases between. Germline V gives CDR1 SSHAT, CDR2 FNYEAQ (reference sequence). This CDR3 reads CASSQAESYEQYF. DNA for the CDR3: TGTGCCAGCAGCCAGGCCGAGTCCTACGAGCAGTACTTC.

This clonotype has just a few counts. The rearrangement uses TRBV5-4 and TRBJ2-7; no firm D call. V was pared by 3 bases and J by 7 bases, with 14 bases between. Germline V CDR1 and CDR2: SGHNT, YYREEE (reference sequence). The CDR3 runs 13 residues. The CDR3 reads CASSSTPEGEQYF. CDR3 DNA: TGTGCCAGCAGCTCCACCCCCGAAGGGGAGCAGTACTTC.

This chain connects TRBV20-1 to TRBJ1-1; D gene uncertain. The CDR3 is made up of 13 amino acids. Germline V gene sequence: CDR1 DFQATT, CDR2 SNEGSKA (reference sequence). Trimming cost V 0 bases and J 5 bases, with 10 bases left between them. The CDR3 protein is CSAREDGLTEAFF. The DNA of the CDR3 is TGCAGTGCTAGAGAGGACGGATTGACTGAAGCTTTCTTT.

V gene TRBV6-2 or TRBV6-3 combines with J gene TRBJ1-5; 7 positions agree with TRBD1. The CDR3 length is 14 residues. Germline trimming cut 4 bases from V and 7 bases from J; bases unmatched to any gene: 7. The V gene's germline CDR1 is MNHEY and CDR2 SVGEGT. CDR3 loop: CASSSRQGRQPQHF. The DNA of the CDR3 is TGTGCCAGCAGTTCTCGACAGGGAAGGCAGCCCCAGCATTTT.

This chain links TRBV12-3 or TRBV12-4 with TRBJ1-6, with 7 bases lining up with TRBD1. V shed 4 bases and J 7 bases; nucleotides not matched to a gene: 4. The CDR3 length is 14 residues. The CDR3 bases are TGTGCCAGCAGTTCCGGGACAGAAAATTCACCCCTCCACTTT. Encoded protein: CASSSGTENSPLHF.

The rearrangement uses TRBV12-3 or TRBV12-4 and TRBJ2-7; 7 bases match TRBD2. This CDR3 contains 14 residues. V lost 1 base, J lost 4 bases, and 4 bases stayed unmatched. CDR3 sequence (DNA): TGTGCCAGCAGTTTAGGGGAGGGCCGATACGAGCAGTACTTC. It is translated as CASSLGEGRYEQYF.

The rearrangement uses TRBV25-1 and TRBJ2-7, with D possibly TRBD2 on 7 matching bases. Germline CDR1 and CDR2: MGHDK and SYGVNS. V lost 7 bases and J lost 2, with 15 bases in between. The CDR3 covers 14 residues. CDR3 loop: CASKGGGGPYEQYF. CDR3 coding DNA: TGTGCCAGCAAGGGTGGGGGGGGCCCCTACGAGCAGTACTTC.

This clonotype has only one observation. The chain joins TRBV6-1 to TRBJ2-5; TRBD2 agrees at 8 bases. V trimming: 6 bases; J trimming: 2 bases; junction bases outside the gene matches: 8. Looked up from germline, CDR1 is MNHNS and CDR2 is SASEGT. This CDR3 is built from 15 residues. CDR3 amino acids: CASSSGGLGQETQYF. The CDR3 DNA follows: TGTGCCAGCAGCTCGGGGGGACTAGGGCAAGAGACCCAGTACTTC.

There are a few counts of this clonotype. The gene calls are TRBV7-9 and TRBJ1-3, with D tentatively TRBD1 (5 bases). There are 14 residues in the CDR3. CDR1 and CDR2 from the germline V gene are SEHNR and FQNEAQ (reference sequence). Trimming removed 6 bases from V and 7 bases from J, with 16 bases in between. The CDR3 region has the DNA TGTGCCAGCAGTTCCGGAGGGGACGGGAACACCATATATTTT. Amino acid sequence: CASSSGGDGNTIYF.